This TCR beta chain was sequenced in a study of T cell responses to AZD1222 COVID-19 vaccine. Unmatched junction bases numbered 3, after V lost 8 bases and J lost 3 bases. Germline CDR1 and CDR2: LNHDA and SQIVND (reference sequence). This CDR3 spans 14 amino acids. This clone was seen only once. Method: immunoSEQ multiplex PCR; TCRdb's copy keeps in-frame clones and lacks some. Found here are over 150,000 clones, approximately 87% of them singletons; the top ten hold 5.5% to 6%. The source material was peripheral blood, sampled on day 0 of MenACWY control vaccination. The source of this sequence is an adult in good health. The V gene is TRBV19, the J gene TRBJ2-5; TRBD2 matches 13 bases. The CDR3 nucleotides read TGTGCCAGTCAAGGACTAGCGGGAGAAGAGACCCAGTACTTC. Translated: CASQGLAGEETQYF.